What follows is one TCR beta chain and its context. The antigen it binds to is not known. It has no much larger one-base neighbor in the sample; base qualities were not kept. Spanning cysteine to phenylalanine, the CDR3 consists of 16 amino acids. Just CDR3 DNA is preserved here, 48 bases in frame from base 1. CDR1 LGHNA and CDR2 YNFKEQ are derived from the germline V gene. V loses 0 bases at its end and J loses 5 bases; junction bases beyond the gene matches: 6. The data stem from a study of blood T cell repertoires in COVID-19 (TCRdb year 2020). About the investigation overall: Samples covering the acute and convalescent phases of COVID-19 were provided by collaborators in the United States, Italy and Spain. The prospective study material was composed of cDNA or gDNA derived from T cells, B-cell-depleted T cells, or PBMCs. Subjects who had been exposed to COVID-19, were actively infected with it, or had recovered from it provided the deeply sampled blood TCRbeta repertoires that made up the dataset. The repertoires were released in a freely available public database meant as a resource for research on the immune response to SARS-CoV-2. Samples came from the ongoing ImmuneRACE study (first 160 participants) plus 1,254 subjects from 6 global collaborators. Sample metadata almost always included a de-identified subject ID, COVID-19 status, age in years and sex. Where available, HLA class I and class II types were taken from metadata supplied by the sample provider and were not determined by assay-based typing. The research as a whole found: The amount of clinical and demographic metadata varied by source and participant and was provided uncurated.

Whole blood was collected in K2EDTA tubes by collaborating institutions according to the institutions' own protocols. For TCRbeta analysis, collaborators shipped samples in one of three forms: frozen whole blood, isolated PBMCs, or DNA extracted from either of those sample types. TCRbeta CDR3 regions were amplified from genomic DNA by means of the immunoSEQ Assay, a bias-controlled multiplex PCR. The source study handled its data this way. The number of nucleated cells in each sample was estimated by amplification of reference gene primers within the assay. To quantify the absolute abundance of each unique TCRbeta CDR3 rearrangement, sequence reads were collapsed and filtered. For each sample, productive Simpson clonality was calculated as the square root of Simpson's diversity index over productive rearrangements. Sourced from immuneACCESS, this table was stored by TCRdb with only in-frame sequences that have V and J called. A share of the clones is absent; for the studies checked, an unresolved V gene accounts for under half, and the remainder has no known explanation. From that table come the V and J calls and clone size; the DNA was used to work out D and trimming. The sample includes around 87,000 clones, with almost 90% observed a single time. The leading ten clones occupy less than 2% of the sample.

Recombination joined TRBV4-2 with TRBJ2-1, and 8 junctional nucleotides match TRBD2. Sequencing input: peripheral blood. The source of this sequence is a human donor with active COVID-19. The donor label of this sample is uncertain. The CDR3 sequence is CASSQDGTSGDNEQFF. The DNA reads TGTGCCAGCAGCCAAGACGGCACTAGCGGAGACAATGAGCAGTTCTTC.